The 21 T cell receptor beta chains presented below share a single source sample, sequenced in a study of control samples from healthy donors and cancer patients. Clones were sequenced by immunoSEQ multiplex PCR, and TCRdb holds only the in-frame ones, with some missing. The sample gives roughly 88,000 clones, over 80% of which show up once; around a fifth is in the top ten. Material: blood. The receptor source for this set is a man aged 25 to 45 in good health.

The chain links TRBV5-6 to TRBJ2-5; D is unclear. Per the germline V gene, CDR1 is SGHDT and CDR2 is YYEEEE. V lost 0 bases and J 4 bases, leaving 10 bases between the germline ends. This CDR3 is built from 14 residues. The CDR3: CASSLGVRGETQYF. The CDR3 DNA follows: TGTGCCAGCAGCTTGGGGGTGAGAGGAGAGACCCAGTACTTC.

The chain employs TRBV6-6 and TRBJ1-2; possible D gene TRBD1, 6 bases. V gave up 6 bases and J gave up 5 bases, with 16 bases separating them. This CDR3 is 14 amino acids long. Germline-derived CDR1 and CDR2 are MNHNY and SVGAGI (reference sequence). The DNA of the CDR3 is TGTGCCAGCAGGCCGGATGGGGGCCCGTATGGCTACACCTTC. It encodes CASRPDGGPYGYTF.

The genes are TRBV19 and TRBJ2-3; D is unresolved. This CDR3 comprises 11 residues. CDR1 is LNHDA, CDR2 SQIVND, per germline (reference sequence). V was clipped by 5 bases and J by 5 bases, with 5 bases between them. CDR3 protein: CASSDGDTQYF. The CDR3 DNA is TGTGCCAGTAGTGACGGAGATACGCAGTATTTT. Complete variable domain (other parts from reference TRBV19 and TRBJ2-3): DGGITQSPKYLFRKEGQNVTLSCEQNLNHDAMYWYRQDPGQGLRLIYYSQIVNDFQKGDIAEGYSVSREKKESFPLTVTSAQKNPTAFYLCASSDGDTQYFGPGTRLTVL.

The V and J genes are TRBV30 and TRBJ2-3, with a weak D call TRBD2 (6 bases). Germline assignment: CDR1 GTSNPN and CDR2 SVGIG (reference sequence). V gave up 4 bases and J gave up 4 bases, with 9 bases separating them. This CDR3 spans 12 amino acids. CDR3 loop: CAWNPSADTQYF. As DNA, the CDR3 is TGTGCCTGGAACCCTAGCGCAGATACGCAGTATTTT.

The rearrangement joins TRBV10-3 to TRBJ2-2; 13 nucleotides agree with TRBD2. The CDR3 runs to 19 residues. Germline V gene data show CDR1 as ENHRY and CDR2 as SYGVKD. The trim removed 6 bases at V and 0 bases at J, leaving 10 bases unmatched. The DNA of the CDR3 is TGTGCCATCAGAGGCTTGACTAGCGGGGGGTTCGCGAACACCGGGGAGCTGTTTTTT. It is translated as CAIRGLTSGGFANTGELFF.

The V gene is TRBV5-1, the J gene TRBJ1-4; D might be TRBD1 (5 bases). Germline V gives CDR1 SGHRS, CDR2 YFSETQ. The CDR3 runs 15 residues. The V end lost 0 bases, the J end lost 8 bases, and 14 bases lay between the germline ends. As DNA, the CDR3 is TGCGCCAGCAGCTTGGCCTCGGGGCAATGGGAAAAACTGTTTTTT. Its protein product is CASSLASGQWEKLFF.

This chain connects TRBV11-2 to TRBJ2-7; tentatively, D is TRBD2 (5 bases). The germline V and J ends were trimmed by 11 bases and 0 bases, with 14 bases remaining between them. CDR1 SGHAT and CDR2 FQNNGV come from the germline V gene. There are 13 residues in the CDR3. In DNA, the CDR3 is TGTGCCGGTCTTGATGGGAGCTCCTACGAGCAGTACTTC. Translating it yields CAGLDGSSYEQYF. The whole variable domain, remainder taken from reference TRBV11-2 and TRBJ2-7, is EAGVAQSPRYKIIEKRQSVAFWCNPISGHATLYWYQQILGQGPKLLIQFQNNGVVDDSQLPKDRFSAERLKGVDSTLKIQPAKLEDSAVYLCAGLDGSSYEQYFGPGTRLTVT.

The gene calls are TRBV10-3 and TRBJ2-7; TRBD1 aligns across 7 bases. CDR3 size: 15 residues. V gave up 8 bases and J gave up 4 bases; unmatched junction bases: 14. Germline V CDR1 and CDR2: ENHRY, SYGVKD. The chain's CDR3 is CAIGADRVQLYEQYF. The DNA of the CDR3 is TGTGCCATCGGGGCCGACAGGGTTCAACTATACGAGCAGTACTTC.

There are a few counts of this clone. V and J are TRBV12-3 or TRBV12-4 and TRBJ1-4; no clear D gene. CDR3 size: 11 residues. V dropped 8 bases and J dropped 10 bases, with 11 bases sitting between them. In DNA form, the CDR3 reads TGTGCCAGCCGCCGGGGAGGAAAACTGTTTTTT. It yields the protein CASRRGGKLFF.

CDR3 DNA: TGTGCCAGCAACGAACAGGGGGACAATCAGCCCCAGCATTTT. Protein product: CASNEQGDNQPQHF. This chain links TRBV6-5 with TRBJ1-5; 8 nucleotides align to TRBD1. The CDR3 is 14 amino acids. The J segment lost 3 bases and the V segment lost 7 bases, leaving 5 bases of the junction unmatched. Per germline, CDR1 MNHEY and CDR2 SVGAGI.

In its sample, this clone was seen a few times. The chain uses TRBV18 and TRBJ2-1; TRBD2 aligns across 9 bases. This CDR3 has 15 residues. The J segment lost 4 bases and the V segment lost 3 bases, leaving 4 bases of the junction unmatched. The germline V gene has CDR1 KGHSH and CDR2 LQKENI. For the CDR3, the DNA is TGTGCCAGCTCACCTCTAGCGGGGATGTACAATGAGCAGTTCTTC. As protein: CASSPLAGMYNEQFF. Variable domain in full (rest from reference TRBV18 and TRBJ2-1): NAGVMQNPRHLVRRRGQEARLRCSPMKGHSHVYWYRQLPEEGLKFMVYLQKENIIDESGMPKERFSAEFPKEGPSILRIQQVVRGDSAAYFCASSPLAGMYNEQFFGPGTRLTVL.

This clone was counted a few times. The chain joins TRBV30 to TRBJ2-7; 7 bases fit TRBD1. CDR1 and CDR2 (germline): GTSNPN, SVGIG (reference sequence). The CDR3 runs 14 residues. The V segment lost 4 bases and the J segment 5 bases; nucleotides outside the gene matches: 11. The CDR3 here is CAWTKKYRGDEQYF. The DNA for the CDR3 is TGTGCCTGGACCAAAAAGTACAGGGGAGACGAGCAGTACTTC.

The CDR3 here is CASSPPNRGPGYTF. CDR3 nucleotide sequence: TGTGCCAGCTCACCACCGAACAGGGGGCCTGGCTACACCTTC. The chain has TRBV18 and TRBJ1-2; 9 bases line up with TRBD1. After removal of 0 bases from V and 7 bases from J, the junction contained 3 bases not matched to a gene. CDR1 and CDR2 (germline): KGHSH, LQKENI. The CDR3 has 14 residues. The entire variable domain, with the rest obtained from reference TRBV18 and TRBJ1-2, is as follows: NAGVMQNPRHLVRRRGQEARLRCSPMKGHSHVYWYRQLPEEGLKFMVYLQKENIIDESGMPKERFSAEFPKEGPSILRIQQVVRGDSAAYFCASSPPNRGPGYTFGSGTRLTVV.

In its sample, this clone was seen a few times. The genes are TRBV7-9 and TRBJ2-3; 7 bases are shared with TRBD1. In germline, CDR1 is SEHNR, CDR2 FQNEAQ (reference sequence). The ends lost 2 bases at V and 2 bases at J; junction bases unmatched: 7. The CDR3 is 16 residues long. CDR3 in amino acids: CASSLLTGPATDTQYF. CDR3 DNA: TGTGCCAGCAGCTTACTGACAGGGCCTGCCACAGATACGCAGTATTTT.

The V and J genes are TRBV30 and TRBJ2-3; TRBD2 is a possible D gene (5 bases). CDR1 is GTSNPN, CDR2 SVGIG, per germline (reference sequence). The length of the CDR3 is 16 residues. V lost 8 bases to trimming and J lost 0 bases, with 21 bases between them. The CDR3 region is CAGLSMSGASTDTQYF. CDR3 sequence (DNA): TGTGCCGGGTTGTCTATGAGCGGCGCTAGCACAGATACGCAGTATTTT. Drawing the rest from reference TRBV30 and TRBJ2-3, the complete variable domain is SQTIHQWPATLVQPVGSPLSLECTVEGTSNPNLYWYRQAAGRGLQLLFYSVGIGQISSEVPQNLSASRPQDRQFILSSKKLLLSDSGFYLCAGLSMSGASTDTQYFGPGTRLTVL.

This clone was detected only once. DNA for the CDR3: TGTGCCAGCAGTTTTTCGGCTTGGGAGCAGTACTTC. Its protein is CASSFSAWEQYF. The J gene is TRBJ2-7, the V gene TRBV12-3 or TRBV12-4; D not resolved. V was trimmed by 3 bases and J by 7 bases, leaving 10 bases between them. The CDR3 runs to 12 residues.

The CDR3 spells CASSQQGLNTEAFF. As DNA, the CDR3 is TGCGCCAGCAGCCAACAGGGGCTTAACACTGAAGCTTTCTTT. This sequence joins TRBV4-1 and TRBJ1-1, with a weak D call TRBD1 (6 bases). Per the germline V gene, CDR1 is MGHRA and CDR2 is YSYEKL. The CDR3 is 14 residues long. The germline V and J ends were trimmed by 2 bases and 2 bases, with 9 bases remaining between them.

The CDR3 bases are TGCGCCAGCAGCTCATGGAATTGGGGCACCGGGGAGCTGTTTTTT. It encodes CASSSWNWGTGELFF. The V call is TRBV5-1, the J call TRBJ2-2; D is undetermined. The ends were cut back, 3 bases at V and 4 bases at J, with 13 bases in the middle. There are 15 residues in the CDR3. CDR1 is SGHRS, CDR2 YFSETQ, per germline.

V gene TRBV14 combines with J gene TRBJ1-1; D perhaps matches TRBD1 (6 bases). CDR1 SGHDN and CDR2 FVKESK come from the germline V gene. This CDR3 contains 14 residues. V lost 5 bases to trimming and J lost 5 bases, with 15 bases between them. The CDR3 DNA reads as TGTGCCAGCAGCGTCAGGGGAGGAGGTACTGAAGCTTTCTTT. Translating gives CASSVRGGGTEAFF.

CDR3 bases: TGTGCCAGCAGCCCTCAACCTGCGGGGACCGGGGAGCTGTTTTTT. Encoded protein: CASSPQPAGTGELFF. The J gene is TRBJ2-2, the V gene TRBV7-7; D may be TRBD2 (6 bases). The germline gives CDR1 SSHAT, CDR2 FNYEAQ (reference sequence). The V and J ends lost 5 bases and 5 bases respectively, with 15 bases between them. CDR3 length: 15 residues.

V is TRBV20-1 and J is TRBJ2-3; possibly TRBD1 for D (6 bases). With 3 bases removed from V and 1 base from J, the gap between germline ends came to 11 bases. Germline values: CDR1 DFQATT, CDR2 SNEGSKA (reference sequence). This CDR3 is built from 14 residues. CDR3 nucleotide sequence: TGCAGTGCTAGTTGGGGGCTTGGCACAGATACGCAGTATTTT. This sequence encodes CSASWGLGTDTQYF.